This is a list of T cell receptor beta chains from one sample in a study of PD-1 blockade in classical Hodgkin lymphoma. Clones were sequenced by immunoSEQ multiplex PCR, and TCRdb holds only the in-frame ones, with some missing. The sample records about 40,000 clones, about nine tenths being singletons. The sample here was peripheral blood mononuclear cells (PBMCs), taken at baseline. Receptors originate from a human donor with classical Hodgkin lymphoma. Both conserved end residues are part of each CDR3. Fields, in order: D gene, V gene, J gene, clone size, CDR3 DNA, CDR3 protein. A D gene is named only where the DNA matches it firmly. Part of the rows lack a size; the others show once, few, many or a class for expanded clones.

D gene: NA
V gene: TRBV28
J gene: TRBJ1-2
clone size: NA
CDR3 DNA: TGTGCCAGCAGTGGACACCTTAACTATGGCTACACCTTC
CDR3 protein: CASSGHLNYGYTF

D gene: TRBD1
V gene: TRBV6-5
J gene: TRBJ2-1
clone size: NA
CDR3 DNA: TGTGCCAGCGGACAGGCTAGCTCCTACAATGAGCAGTTCTTC
CDR3 protein: CASGQASSYNEQFF

D gene: NA
V gene: TRBV2
J gene: TRBJ1-2
clone size: medium-sized
CDR3 DNA: TGTGCCAGCAGTGGGGACGTCCGATCGGGGACCTTC
CDR3 protein: CASSGDVRSGTF

D gene: NA
V gene: TRBV6-1
J gene: TRBJ2-7
clone size: NA
CDR3 DNA: TGTGCCAGCAGTGGAGCGGTGATAAGCTCCTACGAGCAGTACTTC
CDR3 protein: CASSGAVISSYEQYF

D gene: NA
V gene: TRBV28
J gene: TRBJ2-5
clone size: NA
CDR3 DNA: TGTGCCAGCAGTGGACAGACCTTCCCCAAGGAGACCCAGTACTTC
CDR3 protein: CASSGQTFPKETQYF

D gene: NA
V gene: TRBV27
J gene: TRBJ2-5
clone size: NA
CDR3 DNA: TGTGCCAGCAGTCTTCGGGGGCAAGAGACCCAGTACTTC
CDR3 protein: CASSLRGQETQYF

D gene: TRBD2
V gene: TRBV7-2
J gene: TRBJ2-3
clone size: NA
CDR3 DNA: TGTGCCAGCAGCCTGGGACTAGCGGGAGTTGCAGATACGCAGTATTTT
CDR3 protein: CASSLGLAGVADTQYF

D gene: NA
V gene: TRBV5-8
J gene: TRBJ1-2
clone size: NA
CDR3 DNA: TGTGCCAGCAGCCCCCCCGGGGGGAGCAACTATGGCTACACCTTC
CDR3 protein: CASSPPGGSNYGYTF

D gene: NA
V gene: TRBV4-3
J gene: TRBJ2-3
clone size: NA
CDR3 DNA: TGCGCCAGCAGCCAAGATTTGGGGTGGGATACGCAGTATTTT
CDR3 protein: CASSQDLGWDTQYF

D gene: NA
V gene: TRBV5-6
J gene: TRBJ2-1
clone size: NA
CDR3 DNA: TGTGCCAGCAGCTTGCTAGCGAAGGCAGGCACGAATGAGCAGTTCTTC
CDR3 protein: CASSLLAKAGTNEQFF

D gene: NA
V gene: TRBV2
J gene: TRBJ1-1
clone size: NA
CDR3 DNA: TGTGCCAGCAGTGCGCAGGTACTAAACACTGAAGCTTTCTTT
CDR3 protein: CASSAQVLNTEAFF

D gene: NA
V gene: TRBV18
J gene: TRBJ2-1
clone size: NA
CDR3 DNA: TGTGCCAGCTCACCTGCGACTGAGCAGTTCTTC
CDR3 protein: CASSPATEQFF

D gene: NA
V gene: TRBV19
J gene: TRBJ2-5
clone size: NA
CDR3 DNA: TGTGCCAGTAGTACTTGGACAAATTCGAAAAGGGAGACCCAGTACTTC
CDR3 protein: CASSTWTNSKRETQYF

D gene: TRBD2
V gene: TRBV9
J gene: TRBJ2-2
clone size: NA
CDR3 DNA: TGTGCCAGCAGCGTGCTAGCGGCTAACACCGGGGAGCTGTTTTTT
CDR3 protein: CASSVLAANTGELFF

D gene: TRBD1
V gene: TRBV7-9
J gene: TRBJ1-4
clone size: NA
CDR3 DNA: TGTGCCAGCAGCCCGGGGACAGGGCTTGAAAAACTGTTTTTT
CDR3 protein: CASSPGTGLEKLFF

D gene: TRBD1
V gene: TRBV6-6
J gene: TRBJ1-5
clone size: NA
CDR3 DNA: TGTGCCAGCAAAACAGGGGATGCTCAGCCCCAGCATTTT
CDR3 protein: CASKTGDAQPQHF

D gene: NA
V gene: TRBV6-6
J gene: TRBJ1-5
clone size: NA
CDR3 DNA: TGTGCCAGCAGCAACAGGATAGAGCCCCAGCATTTT
CDR3 protein: CASSNRIEPQHF

D gene: NA
V gene: TRBV15
J gene: TRBJ2-1
clone size: NA
CDR3 DNA: TGTGCCACCAGCCCCCCGTCCGGTCTGTTCAATGAGCAGTTCTTC
CDR3 protein: CATSPPSGLFNEQFF

D gene: TRBD1
V gene: TRBV5-1
J gene: TRBJ2-5
clone size: few
CDR3 DNA: TGCGCCAGCAGCTCAAGGACAGGAGGAGGAGAGACCCAGTACTTC
CDR3 protein: CASSSRTGGGETQYF

D gene: NA
V gene: TRBV10-3
J gene: TRBJ2-7
clone size: NA
CDR3 DNA: TGTGCCATCAGGGGGCACTACGAGCAGTACTTC
CDR3 protein: CAIRGHYEQYF

D gene: NA
V gene: TRBV19
J gene: TRBJ1-5
clone size: NA
CDR3 DNA: TGTGCCAGTAGTCAGTCCTCGGACAGCCGTGGCCCGCCCCAGCATTTT
CDR3 protein: CASSQSSDSRGPPQHF

D gene: TRBD1
V gene: TRBV7-9
J gene: TRBJ1-1
clone size: NA
CDR3 DNA: TGTGCCAGCAGCTTAGTCCAGGGGGCCACTGAAGCTTTCTTT
CDR3 protein: CASSLVQGATEAFF

D gene: TRBD2
V gene: TRBV28
J gene: TRBJ2-2
clone size: NA
CDR3 DNA: TGTGCCAGCACTCCTCTAGCGGGGTACACCGGGGAGCTGTTTTTT
CDR3 protein: CASTPLAGYTGELFF